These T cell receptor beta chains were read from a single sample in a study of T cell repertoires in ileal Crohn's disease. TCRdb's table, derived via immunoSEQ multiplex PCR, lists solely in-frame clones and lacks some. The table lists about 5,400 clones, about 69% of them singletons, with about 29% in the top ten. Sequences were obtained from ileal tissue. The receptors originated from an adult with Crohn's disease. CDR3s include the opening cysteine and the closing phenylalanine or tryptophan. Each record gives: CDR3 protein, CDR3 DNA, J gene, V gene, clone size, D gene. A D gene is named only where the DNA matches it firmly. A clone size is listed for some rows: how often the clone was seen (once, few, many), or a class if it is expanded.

CDR3aa: CASSEGADNSPLHF
CDR3nt: TGTGCCAGTAGCGAGGGGGCTGATAATTCACCCCTCCACTTT
j_gene: TRBJ1-6
v_gene: TRBV19
abundance: NA
d_gene: TRBD1

CDR3aa: CASSSGGTSYNEQFF
CDR3nt: TGTGCCAGCAGCTCCGGGGGGACCTCCTACAATGAGCAGTTCTTC
j_gene: TRBJ2-1
v_gene: TRBV7-3
abundance: NA
d_gene: TRBD2

CDR3aa: CAWTGGFAGNTIYF
CDR3nt: TGTGCCTGGACCGGCGGTTTTGCTGGAAACACCATATATTTT
j_gene: TRBJ1-3
v_gene: TRBV30
abundance: NA
d_gene: NA

CDR3aa: CASSSSGDLISGANVLTF
CDR3nt: TGTGCCAGCAGCTCTAGCGGGGACCTCATCTCTGGGGCCAACGTCCTGACTTTC
j_gene: TRBJ2-6
v_gene: TRBV5-1
abundance: NA
d_gene: TRBD2

CDR3aa: CASSFTGDTEAFF
CDR3nt: TGTGCCAGCAGCTTTACAGGGGATACTGAAGCTTTCTTT
j_gene: TRBJ1-1
v_gene: TRBV11-3
abundance: NA
d_gene: TRBD1

CDR3aa: CASIGGINYGYTF
CDR3nt: TGTGCCAGCATAGGCGGGATTAACTATGGCTACACCTTC
j_gene: TRBJ1-2
v_gene: TRBV2
abundance: NA
d_gene: NA

CDR3aa: CASSQLTSGSPHEQFF
CDR3nt: TGCGCCAGCAGCCAACTGACTAGCGGGAGTCCCCATGAGCAGTTCTTC
j_gene: TRBJ2-1
v_gene: TRBV4-3
abundance: NA
d_gene: TRBD2

CDR3aa: CASSSSSGEQFF
CDR3nt: TGTGCCAGCAGCTCGTCTAGCGGGGAGCAGTTCTTC
j_gene: TRBJ2-1
v_gene: TRBV11-2
abundance: NA
d_gene: TRBD2

CDR3aa: CASSFPGTWGETQYF
CDR3nt: TGTGCCAGCAGCTTCCCGGGGACTTGGGGAGAGACCCAGTACTTC
j_gene: TRBJ2-5
v_gene: TRBV11-3
abundance: NA
d_gene: NA

CDR3aa: CASSLGGGSTEAFF
CDR3nt: TGTGCCAGCAGTTTAGGGGGGGGGAGCACTGAAGCTTTCTTT
j_gene: TRBJ1-1
v_gene: TRBV27
abundance: NA
d_gene: NA

CDR3aa: CASSQGTGGSLYGYTF
CDR3nt: TGTGCCAGCAGCCAGGGGACAGGGGGTAGCTTATATGGCTACACCTTC
j_gene: TRBJ1-2
v_gene: TRBV7-2
abundance: NA
d_gene: TRBD1

CDR3aa: CAWDGTDYGYTF
CDR3nt: TGTGCCTGGGACGGGACAGACTATGGCTACACCTTC
j_gene: TRBJ1-2
v_gene: TRBV30
abundance: NA
d_gene: TRBD1

CDR3aa: CASSLAAGPYNEQFF
CDR3nt: TGTGCCAGCAGCTTAGCGGCGGGGCCTTACAATGAGCAGTTCTTC
j_gene: TRBJ2-1
v_gene: TRBV7-2
abundance: NA
d_gene: NA

CDR3aa: CASSPPGTGVVDDQPQHF
CDR3nt: TGTGCCAGCAGCCCGCCCGGGACAGGGGTTGTGGATGATCAGCCCCAGCATTTT
j_gene: TRBJ1-5
v_gene: TRBV14
abundance: NA
d_gene: TRBD1

CDR3aa: CASSLVGYGGGQPQHF
CDR3nt: TGTGCCAGCAGCTTAGTGGGGTACGGCGGGGGGCAGCCCCAGCATTTT
j_gene: TRBJ1-5
v_gene: TRBV7-9
abundance: NA
d_gene: NA

CDR3aa: CASSQDGTGGYNEQFF
CDR3nt: TGTGCCAGCAGCCAAGATGGGACAGGGGGCTACAATGAGCAGTTCTTC
j_gene: TRBJ2-1
v_gene: TRBV4-2
abundance: NA
d_gene: TRBD1

CDR3aa: CASSLGPQGQGGQPQHF
CDR3nt: TGTGCCAGCAGCTTGGGCCCCCAGGGACAGGGCGGACAGCCCCAGCATTTT
j_gene: TRBJ1-5
v_gene: TRBV5-4
abundance: NA
d_gene: TRBD1

CDR3aa: CASSLVGGETQYF
CDR3nt: TGTGCCAGCAGCTTGGTGGGGGGAGAGACCCAGTACTTC
j_gene: TRBJ2-5
v_gene: TRBV5-4
abundance: NA
d_gene: NA

CDR3aa: CASSFTGGAWDTEAFF
CDR3nt: TGTGCCAGCAGCTTTACAGGGGGCGCCTGGGACACTGAAGCTTTCTTT
j_gene: TRBJ1-1
v_gene: TRBV5-4
abundance: NA
d_gene: TRBD1

CDR3aa: CASSQSYGGDTQYF
CDR3nt: TGCGCCAGCAGCCAGTCGTATGGCGGAGATACGCAGTATTTT
j_gene: TRBJ2-3
v_gene: TRBV4-1
abundance: NA
d_gene: NA

CDR3aa: CASSKTGLSGANVLTF
CDR3nt: TGTGCCAGTAGTAAGACAGGTTTGTCTGGGGCCAACGTCCTGACTTTC
j_gene: TRBJ2-6
v_gene: TRBV19
abundance: NA
d_gene: NA

CDR3aa: CASSVGGSFSDTQYF
CDR3nt: TGTGCCAGCAGCGTAGGGGGCTCCTTTTCAGATACGCAGTATTTT
j_gene: TRBJ2-3
v_gene: TRBV9
abundance: NA
d_gene: NA

CDR3aa: CASSLETGGYNEQFF
CDR3nt: TGTGCCAGCAGCTTGGAAACGGGAGGGTACAATGAGCAGTTCTTC
j_gene: TRBJ2-1
v_gene: TRBV7-3
abundance: NA
d_gene: TRBD2

CDR3aa: CATSREGLAGGPTDTQYF
CDR3nt: TGTGCCACCAGCAGAGAGGGACTAGCGGGAGGCCCCACAGATACGCAGTATTTT
j_gene: TRBJ2-3
v_gene: TRBV15
abundance: NA
d_gene: TRBD2

CDR3aa: CASSKMQVTSSGNTIYF
CDR3nt: TGTGCCAGCAGCAAGATGCAGGTGACATCCTCTGGAAACACCATATATTTT
j_gene: TRBJ1-3
v_gene: TRBV11-2
abundance: NA
d_gene: NA

CDR3aa: CASSQQHETQYF
CDR3nt: TGTGCCAGCAGCCAACAACACGAGACCCAGTACTTC
j_gene: TRBJ2-5
v_gene: TRBV11-3
abundance: NA
d_gene: NA

CDR3aa: CASSPLLLGQPQHF
CDR3nt: TGCGCCAGCAGCCCCCTGCTCCTAGGTCAGCCCCAGCATTTT
j_gene: TRBJ1-5
v_gene: TRBV27
abundance: NA
d_gene: NA

CDR3aa: CASSDPGTSGINEQFF
CDR3nt: TGTGCCAGCAGCGACCCCGGGACTAGCGGAATCAATGAGCAGTTCTTC
j_gene: TRBJ2-1
v_gene: TRBV5-1
abundance: NA
d_gene: TRBD2

CDR3aa: CASSRGSEGEKLFF
CDR3nt: TGTGCCAGCTCACGCGGGTCCGAGGGTGAAAAACTGTTTTTT
j_gene: TRBJ1-4
v_gene: TRBV18
abundance: NA
d_gene: NA

CDR3aa: CASSFQTITDTQYF
CDR3nt: TGTGCCAGCAGCTTTCAGACTATCACAGATACGCAGTATTTT
j_gene: TRBJ2-3
v_gene: TRBV7-2
abundance: NA
d_gene: NA

CDR3aa: CASSPGTGGGYTF
CDR3nt: TGTGCCAGCAGCCCCGGGACAGGGGGAGGCTACACCTTC
j_gene: TRBJ1-2
v_gene: TRBV5-4
abundance: NA
d_gene: TRBD1

CDR3aa: CASSLVPGGQETQYF
CDR3nt: TGTGCCAGCAGCTTAGTTCCCGGGGGGCAAGAGACCCAGTACTTC
j_gene: TRBJ2-5
v_gene: TRBV7-9
abundance: NA
d_gene: TRBD2

CDR3aa: CASGFAGRGETQYF
CDR3nt: TGTGCTAGTGGTTTCGCCGGCAGGGGAGAGACCCAGTACTTC
j_gene: TRBJ2-5
v_gene: TRBV12-5
abundance: NA
d_gene: NA

CDR3aa: CASSLLGLAGMNEQFF
CDR3nt: TGTGCCAGCAGTTTATTAGGACTAGCGGGAATGAATGAGCAGTTCTTC
j_gene: TRBJ2-1
v_gene: TRBV27
abundance: medium-sized
d_gene: TRBD2

CDR3aa: CAWSANPDRVEQFF
CDR3nt: TGTGCCTGGAGTGCCAATCCCGACAGGGTTGAGCAGTTCTTC
j_gene: TRBJ2-1
v_gene: TRBV30
abundance: NA
d_gene: TRBD1

CDR3aa: CASSEMGQGTSGRQTQYF
CDR3nt: TGTGCCAGCAGCGAGATGGGACAGGGTACCTCGGGAAGACAGACCCAGTACTTC
j_gene: TRBJ2-5
v_gene: TRBV7-9
abundance: NA
d_gene: TRBD1

CDR3aa: CASSLGTGVETQYF
CDR3nt: TGTGCCAGCAGTTTAGGAACAGGGGTAGAGACCCAGTACTTC
j_gene: TRBJ2-5
v_gene: TRBV27
abundance: NA
d_gene: TRBD1

CDR3aa: CASSPRQGASPPLHF
CDR3nt: TGTGCCAGCAGCCCGAGACAGGGGGCTTCTCCACCCCTCCACTTT
j_gene: TRBJ1-6
v_gene: TRBV7-2
abundance: NA
d_gene: TRBD1

CDR3aa: CAWSVPPSGRVPEQFF
CDR3nt: TGTGCCTGGAGTGTACCCCCTAGCGGGAGGGTCCCCGAGCAGTTCTTC
j_gene: TRBJ2-1
v_gene: TRBV30
abundance: NA
d_gene: TRBD2

CDR3aa: CASSPSSGGYNEQFF
CDR3nt: TGTGCCAGCAGTCCATCCTCCGGGGGGTACAATGAGCAGTTCTTC
j_gene: TRBJ2-1
v_gene: TRBV27
abundance: once
d_gene: TRBD2

CDR3aa: CASSLSRGFEQYF
CDR3nt: TGTGCCAGCAGTTTATCGAGAGGCTTCGAGCAGTACTTC
j_gene: TRBJ2-7
v_gene: TRBV27
abundance: NA
d_gene: NA

CDR3aa: CASSGAGPEAFF
CDR3nt: TGTGCCAGCAGTGGGGCAGGGCCTGAAGCTTTCTTT
j_gene: TRBJ1-1
v_gene: TRBV2
abundance: NA
d_gene: NA

CDR3aa: CASSLGLTDTQYF
CDR3nt: TGTGCCAGCAGCTTGGGACTAACAGATACGCAGTATTTT
j_gene: TRBJ2-3
v_gene: TRBV11-3
abundance: few
d_gene: TRBD2

CDR3aa: CASSFTERGELFF
CDR3nt: TGTGCCAGTAGTTTCACGGAGAGGGGGGAGCTGTTTTTT
j_gene: TRBJ2-2
v_gene: TRBV19
abundance: NA
d_gene: NA

CDR3aa: CASSQERRDRGQLGYTF
CDR3nt: TGTGCCAGCAGCCAAGAGAGGAGGGACAGGGGGCAGTTGGGCTACACCTTC
j_gene: TRBJ1-2
v_gene: TRBV4-2
abundance: NA
d_gene: TRBD1

CDR3aa: CASRKRGGSSTDTQYF
CDR3nt: TGTGCCAGCAGGAAGAGGGGAGGGAGCAGCACAGATACGCAGTATTTT
j_gene: TRBJ2-3
v_gene: TRBV14
abundance: NA
d_gene: TRBD2

CDR3aa: CASSWGGRGGSYGYTF
CDR3nt: TGTGCCAGCAGCTGGGGTGGCAGGGGCGGAAGCTATGGCTACACCTTC
j_gene: TRBJ1-2
v_gene: TRBV5-4
abundance: NA
d_gene: NA

CDR3aa: CASSPGQGLGYTF
CDR3nt: TGTGCCAGCAGCCCGGGACAGGGTCTTGGCTACACCTTC
j_gene: TRBJ1-2
v_gene: TRBV7-2
abundance: few
d_gene: TRBD1

CDR3aa: CASSAGTSSYEQYF
CDR3nt: TGTGCCAGCTCGGCCGGGACTAGCTCCTACGAGCAGTACTTC
j_gene: TRBJ2-7
v_gene: TRBV2
abundance: NA
d_gene: TRBD2

CDR3aa: CASSLAPGEQDTQYF
CDR3nt: TGTGCCAGCAGCCTGGCCCCCGGGGAGCAAGATACGCAGTATTTT
j_gene: TRBJ2-3
v_gene: TRBV7-2
abundance: NA
d_gene: NA

CDR3aa: CASSTDGSNQPQHF
CDR3nt: TGTGCCAGCAGCACAGACGGTAGCAATCAGCCCCAGCATTTT
j_gene: TRBJ1-5
v_gene: TRBV5-1
abundance: NA
d_gene: NA